Following are 20 T cell receptor beta chains from one sample sequenced in a study of CD8 T cells in ankylosing spondylitis. TCRdb re-called the 5' RACE reads with MiXCR, one entry per CDR3 protein. The data hold 300,000 to 400,000 distinct CDR3 sequences, with about 9.9% observed a single time. Sequencing was carried out using blood, either unsorted or a sorted T cell fraction (not recorded which). All receptors come from a female donor with ankylosing spondylitis or in good health (not recorded which).

As concerns this clonotype: A read error is possible here, since a much larger clone lies one base away. The chain is built from TRBV7-2 and TRBJ2-3, with D perhaps assigned TRBD1 or TRBD2 (5 bases each). Germline V gene lookup returns CDR1 SGHTA and CDR2 FQGNSA. V was clipped by 1 base and J by 0 bases, with 11 bases between them. This CDR3 has 16 residues. For the CDR3, the DNA is TGTGCCAGCAGCTTAGGGGGGTTTAGAAGCACAGATACGCAGTATTTT. Translated, it gives CASSLGGFRSTDTQYF. The complete variable domain, with remaining parts taken from reference TRBV7-2 and TRBJ2-3, reads GAGVSQSPSNKVTEKGKDVELRCDPISGHTALYWYRQSLGQGLEFLIYFQGNSAPDKSGLPSDRFSAERTGGSVSTLTIQRTQQEDSAVYLCASSLGGFRSTDTQYFGPGTRLTVL.

The sample holds many counts of this clonotype. This rearrangement joins TRBV29-1 to TRBJ2-7, with 11 bases lining up with TRBD2. The CDR3 totals 14 residues. With 4 bases clipped from V and 2 bases from J, the junction kept 4 bases outside the gene matches. The V gene's germline CDR1 is SQVTM and CDR2 ANQGSEA. The CDR3 DNA is TGCAGCGTTGGTATAGCGGGAGGGCCCTACGAGCAGTACTTC. Translating it yields CSVGIAGGPYEQYF.

The rearrangement links TRBV3-1 to TRBJ2-7, with D possibly being TRBD2 (5 bases). This CDR3 has 13 residues. Germline V lookup: CDR1 LGHDT, CDR2 YNNKEL (reference sequence). V was clipped by 8 bases and J by 6 bases, with 17 bases between them. The CDR3 loop is CASGGLGFGEQYF. CDR3 in DNA: TGTGCCAGCGGAGGACTCGGTTTTGGCGAGCAGTACTTC.

This clonotype was counted between two and nine times. V is TRBV5-1 and J is TRBJ2-5, with D perhaps TRBD1 (5 bases). V dropped 4 bases and J dropped 1 base, with 11 bases sitting between them. Per the germline V gene, CDR1 is SGHRS and CDR2 is YFSETQ. The CDR3 totals 14 residues. The CDR3 DNA sequence: TGCGCCAGCAGCACGTGGACAACCCAAGAGACCCAGTACTTC. Protein product: CASSTWTTQETQYF.

This clonotype has just a few counts. The J gene is TRBJ2-2, the V gene TRBV5-1, with D perhaps TRBD1 (6 bases). Trimming shortened V by 4 bases and J by 0 bases, and 16 bases separated the two germline ends. The germline CDR1 and CDR2 sequences are SGHRS and YFSETQ. This CDR3 spans 17 amino acids. The CDR3 loop reads CASSPEGQSSNTGELFF. The CDR3 DNA reads TGCGCCAGCAGCCCGGAAGGACAGTCCTCGAACACCGGGGAGCTGTTTTTT.

With respect to this clonotype: A single base separates this from a much larger clone, so it may be a read error. The genes are TRBV6-2 or TRBV6-3 and TRBJ2-7; 10 bases map to TRBD1. The germline CDR1 and CDR2 sequences are MNHEY and SVGEGT. Trimming removed 7 bases from V and 1 base from J; junction bases left unmatched: 13. The length of the CDR3 is 17 residues. The CDR3 is CASKEAGGTGVSYEQYF. The CDR3 DNA follows: TGTGCCAGCAAGGAGGCCGGGGGGACAGGGGTTTCCTACGAGCAGTACTTC.

This clonotype appeared many times. The genes are TRBV10-3 and TRBJ1-2; possible D gene TRBD1, 5 bases. Trimming pared 3 bases from V and 7 bases from J, leaving 9 bases between. The CDR3 loop spans 12 amino acids. Germline V gene data show CDR1 as ENHRY and CDR2 as SYGVKD. CDR3 sequence reads: CAISDSGPGYTF. DNA for the CDR3: TGTGCCATCAGTGATTCGGGGCCTGGCTACACCTTC.

The chain couples TRBV12-3 or TRBV12-4 to TRBJ1-3; no clear D gene. The CDR3 is made up of 15 amino acids. Trimming stripped 7 bases from V and 2 bases from J, with 15 bases between. DNA of the CDR3: TGTGCCAGCACCCTCTATCAGGCCCCTGGAAACACCATATATTTT. It translates to CASTLYQAPGNTIYF.

There are many counts of this clonotype. The CDR3: CASSLSGAGETQYF. CDR3 bases: TGTGCCAGCAGTTTATCAGGGGCCGGGGAGACCCAGTACTTC. V is TRBV28 and J is TRBJ2-5, with D perhaps TRBD1 (6 bases). The V gene's germline CDR1 is MDHEN and CDR2 SYDVKM. The CDR3 covers 14 residues. Trimming removed 1 base at V and 5 bases at J, with 11 bases between.

Sample share makes this clonotype medium-sized. The rearrangement links TRBV20-1 to TRBJ2-1, with D possibly being TRBD2 (5 bases). The CDR3 consists of 12 residues. Per the germline V gene, CDR1 is DFQATT and CDR2 is SNEGSKA (reference sequence). V lost 3 bases, J lost 6 bases, and 9 bases lay in between. The CDR3 here is CSASRGPNEQFF. For the CDR3, the DNA is TGCAGTGCTAGCAGAGGGCCCAATGAGCAGTTCTTC.

This clonotype appeared many times. V and J are TRBV5-1 and TRBJ2-3; D uncertain. The CDR3 runs 14 residues. The V end was cut by 4 bases, the J end by 4 bases, with 13 bases between. CDR1 SGHRS and CDR2 YFSETQ come from the germline V gene. The CDR3 DNA reads TGCGCCAGCAGCGTCTCTGAGATCCCAGATACGCAGTATTTT. It specifies CASSVSEIPDTQYF.

In its sample, this clonotype was seen once. A much more abundant neighbour one base away suggests this may be a read error. In this CDR3 the conserved last residue, phenylalanine or tryptophan, is missing, so a read error is likely. V usage is TRBV9 and J usage is TRBJ2-5; perhaps D is TRBD1 or TRBD2 (5 bases each). The length of the CDR3 is 16 residues. Per germline, CDR1 SGDLS and CDR2 YYNGEE. V was shortened by 0 bases and J by 4 bases, with 16 bases between the two germline ends. The DNA of the CDR3 is TGTGCCAGCAGCGTAGCTGGGGGAACCCACGGAGAGACCCAGTACTCC. Its translation is CASSVAGGTHGETQYS.

This clonotype was counted only a few times. CDR3 bases: TGTGCCAGCGGGACGGACTATGGCTACACCTTC. This sequence encodes CASGTDYGYTF. This rearrangement joins TRBV9 to TRBJ1-2, with a tentative D call TRBD1 (5 bases). The CDR3 runs 11 residues. CDR1 SGDLS and CDR2 YYNGEE come from the germline V gene. The V end was cut by 7 bases, the J end by 3 bases, with 7 bases between.

This chain links TRBV29-1 with TRBJ2-7, with 9 bases that match TRBD1. V lost 7 bases, J lost 3 bases, and 7 bases stayed unmatched. CDR1 and CDR2 (germline): SQVTM, ANQGSEA. The CDR3 has 13 amino acids. CDR3 sequence (DNA): TGCAGCGCCTACGGGACAGGGAACTACGAGCAGTACTTC. Translating gives CSAYGTGNYEQYF.

This clonotype was counted many times. This rearrangement joins TRBV24-1 to TRBJ2-1; the match to TRBD2 covers 11 bases. This CDR3 spans 15 amino acids. Unmatched junction bases numbered 8, after V lost 5 bases and J lost 9 bases. Looked up from germline, CDR1 is KGHDR and CDR2 is SFDVKD. CDR3 coding DNA: TGTGCCACCAGTGCGTGGTCTAGCGGGAGGATTGAGCAGTTCTTC. It specifies CATSAWSSGRIEQFF.

The chain is built from TRBV28 and TRBJ2-5; D not certain. Trimming took off 4 bases at V and 2 bases at J, with 8 bases between the two ends. The CDR3 covers 13 residues. Per germline, CDR1 MDHEN and CDR2 SYDVKM. Here the CDR3 reads CASSYRRQETQYF. Written as DNA, the CDR3 is TGTGCCAGCAGTTATCGCAGACAAGAGACCCAGTACTTC.

This clonotype came up many times. The chain combines TRBV5-8 with TRBJ2-2, with D possibly matching TRBD1 (5 bases). The V end was cut by 3 bases, the J end by 5 bases, with 11 bases between. Looked up from germline, CDR1 is SGHTS and CDR2 is YDEGEE. CDR3 size: 14 residues. The CDR3 DNA is TGTGCCAGCAGCTACGTGAAGGGGACCGGGGAGCTGTTTTTT. As protein: CASSYVKGTGELFF.

V is TRBV5-1 and J is TRBJ2-1; D may match TRBD1 or TRBD2 (5 bases each). Trimming cost V 0 bases and J 4 bases, with 14 bases left between them. Germline V CDR1 and CDR2: SGHRS, YFSETQ. The CDR3 runs to 16 residues. CDR3 nucleotides: TGCGCCAGCAGCTTGGCCGGGACGGCAGTTTACAATGAGCAGTTCTTC. Protein: CASSLAGTAVYNEQFF.

This clonotype was picked up many times. The chain joins TRBV4-1 to TRBJ2-1; D may be TRBD1 (6 bases). This CDR3 has 15 residues. Germline V CDR1 and CDR2: MGHRA, YSYEKL. V lost 4 bases, J lost 2 bases, and 12 bases lay in between. The CDR3 DNA is TGCGCCAGCAGCCCCGACAGGTCCCCCTACAATGAGCAGTTCTTC. It translates to CASSPDRSPYNEQFF.

About this clonotype itself: Since a much larger clone is just one base distant, this may be a read error. This chain joins TRBV7-2 and TRBJ2-1; 7 bases line up with TRBD2. In germline, CDR1 is SGHTA, CDR2 FQGNSA. The CDR3 is made up of 14 amino acids. The CDR3 sequence is CASSLGWGLNEQSF. DNA of the CDR3: TGTGCCAGCAGCTTAGGGTGGGGACTAAATGAGCAGTCCTTC.